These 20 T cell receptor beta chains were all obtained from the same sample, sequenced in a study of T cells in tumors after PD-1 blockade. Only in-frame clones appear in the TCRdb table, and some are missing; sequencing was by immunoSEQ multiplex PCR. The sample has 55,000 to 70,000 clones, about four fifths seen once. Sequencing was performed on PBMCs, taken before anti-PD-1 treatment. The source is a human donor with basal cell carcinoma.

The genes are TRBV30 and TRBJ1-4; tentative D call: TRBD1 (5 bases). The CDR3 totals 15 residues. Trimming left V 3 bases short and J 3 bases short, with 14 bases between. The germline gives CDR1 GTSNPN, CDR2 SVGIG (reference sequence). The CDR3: CAWRTTGSSNEKLFF. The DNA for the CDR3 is TGTGCCTGGAGGACAACAGGCAGCTCTAATGAAAAACTGTTTTTT.

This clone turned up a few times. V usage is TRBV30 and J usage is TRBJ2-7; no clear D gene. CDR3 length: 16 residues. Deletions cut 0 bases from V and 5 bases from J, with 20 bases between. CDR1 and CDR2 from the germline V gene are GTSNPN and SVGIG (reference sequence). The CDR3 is CAWSVPRTFFVDEQYF. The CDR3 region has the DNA TGTGCCTGGAGTGTACCCCGGACGTTTTTCGTTGACGAGCAGTACTTC.

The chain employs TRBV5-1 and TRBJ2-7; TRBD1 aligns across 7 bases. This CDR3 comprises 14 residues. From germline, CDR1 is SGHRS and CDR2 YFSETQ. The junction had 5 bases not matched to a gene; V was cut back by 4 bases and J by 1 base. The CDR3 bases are TGCGCCAGCAGCACGGACAGGCCTTCCTACGAGCAGTACTTC. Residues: CASSTDRPSYEQYF.

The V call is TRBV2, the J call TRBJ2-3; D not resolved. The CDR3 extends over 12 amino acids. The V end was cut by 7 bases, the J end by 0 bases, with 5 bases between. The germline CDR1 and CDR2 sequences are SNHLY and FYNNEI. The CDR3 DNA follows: TGTGCCAGCAAGGCTAGCACAGATACGCAGTATTTT. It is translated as CASKASTDTQYF.

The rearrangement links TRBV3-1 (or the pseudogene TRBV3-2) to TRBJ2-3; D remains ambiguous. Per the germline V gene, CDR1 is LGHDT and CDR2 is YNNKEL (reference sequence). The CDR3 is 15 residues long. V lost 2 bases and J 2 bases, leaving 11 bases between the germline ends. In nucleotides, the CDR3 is TGTGCCAGCAGCCAAAGTGTGGAGTCCACAGATACGCAGTATTTT. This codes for CASSQSVESTDTQYF.

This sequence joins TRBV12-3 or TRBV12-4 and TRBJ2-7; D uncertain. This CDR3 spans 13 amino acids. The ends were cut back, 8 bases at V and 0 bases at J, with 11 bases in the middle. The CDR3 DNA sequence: TGTGCCAGCGCACGGTTCCACTCCTACGAGCAGTACTTC. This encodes CASARFHSYEQYF.

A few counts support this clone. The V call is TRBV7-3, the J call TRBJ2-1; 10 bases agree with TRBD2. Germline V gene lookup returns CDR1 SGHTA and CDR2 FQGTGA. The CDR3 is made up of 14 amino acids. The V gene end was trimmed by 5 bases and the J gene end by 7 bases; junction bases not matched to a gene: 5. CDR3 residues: CASSAVAGGNEQFF. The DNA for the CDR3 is TGTGCCAGCAGCGCAGTAGCGGGGGGAAATGAGCAGTTCTTC.

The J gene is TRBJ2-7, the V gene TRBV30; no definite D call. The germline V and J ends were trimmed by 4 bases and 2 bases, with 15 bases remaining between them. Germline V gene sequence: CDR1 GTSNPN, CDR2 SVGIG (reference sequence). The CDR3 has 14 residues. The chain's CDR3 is CAWMGSINPYEQYF. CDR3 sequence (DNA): TGTGCCTGGATGGGCAGCATCAACCCCTACGAGCAGTACTTC.

As DNA, the CDR3 is TGTGCCAGCATCGGTACTTCGGGGTATGGCTACACCTTC. Its protein product is CASIGTSGYGYTF. The genes are TRBV5-6 and TRBJ1-2; D gene ambiguous. The germline V and J ends were trimmed by 6 bases and 5 bases, with 14 bases remaining between them. CDR1 and CDR2 from the germline V gene are SGHDT and YYEEEE. The CDR3 runs 13 residues.

CDR3 coding DNA: TGTGCCAGCAGCCAAGGAAGGACTAGCGGGGTCTACAATGAGCAGTTCTTC. Translated, it gives CASSQGRTSGVYNEQFF. This chain links TRBV4-2 with TRBJ2-1; 12 bases align to TRBD2. There are 17 residues in the CDR3. Losses at the gene ends were 1 base for V and 3 bases for J; bases not matched to a gene: 4. In germline, CDR1 is LGHNA, CDR2 YNFKEQ.

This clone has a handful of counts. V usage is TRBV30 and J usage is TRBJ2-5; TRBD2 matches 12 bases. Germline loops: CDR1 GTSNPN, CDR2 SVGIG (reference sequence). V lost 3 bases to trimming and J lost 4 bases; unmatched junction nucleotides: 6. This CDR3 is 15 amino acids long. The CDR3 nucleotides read TGTGCCTGGAGCAGGACTAGCGGGAACCTAGAGACCCAGTACTTC. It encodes CAWSRTSGNLETQYF.

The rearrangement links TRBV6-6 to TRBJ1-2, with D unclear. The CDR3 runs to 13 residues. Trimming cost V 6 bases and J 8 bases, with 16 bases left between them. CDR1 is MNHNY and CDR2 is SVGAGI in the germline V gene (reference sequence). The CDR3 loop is CASRQGPTGGYTF. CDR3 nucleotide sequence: TGTGCCAGCAGACAAGGGCCTACGGGGGGCTACACCTTC.

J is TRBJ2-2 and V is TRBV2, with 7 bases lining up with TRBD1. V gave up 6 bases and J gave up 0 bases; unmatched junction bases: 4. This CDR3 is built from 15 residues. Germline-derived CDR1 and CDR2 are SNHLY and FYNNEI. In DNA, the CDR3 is TGTGCCAGCAGAGAACAGGGGACGAACACCGGGGAGCTGTTTTTT. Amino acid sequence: CASREQGTNTGELFF.

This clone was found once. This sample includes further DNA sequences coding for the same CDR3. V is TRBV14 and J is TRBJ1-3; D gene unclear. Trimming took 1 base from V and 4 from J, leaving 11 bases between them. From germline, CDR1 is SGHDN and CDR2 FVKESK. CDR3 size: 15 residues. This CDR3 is CASSQALGRGNTIYF. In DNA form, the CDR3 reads TGTGCCAGCAGCCAAGCTCTAGGCAGGGGAAACACCATATATTTT.

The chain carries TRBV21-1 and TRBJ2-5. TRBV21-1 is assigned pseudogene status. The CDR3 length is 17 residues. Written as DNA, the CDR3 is TGTGCCAGCAGCAAGATGGGCCAGTCTAGACCCAAAGAGACCCAGTACTTC. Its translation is CASSKMGQSRPKETQYF.

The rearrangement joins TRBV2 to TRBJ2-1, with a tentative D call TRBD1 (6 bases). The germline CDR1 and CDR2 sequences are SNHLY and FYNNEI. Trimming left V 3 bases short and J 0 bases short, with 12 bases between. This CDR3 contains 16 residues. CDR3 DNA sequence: TGTGCCAGCAGTGAGTCCAGGGGCAGCTCCTACAATGAGCAGTTCTTC. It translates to CASSESRGSSYNEQFF.

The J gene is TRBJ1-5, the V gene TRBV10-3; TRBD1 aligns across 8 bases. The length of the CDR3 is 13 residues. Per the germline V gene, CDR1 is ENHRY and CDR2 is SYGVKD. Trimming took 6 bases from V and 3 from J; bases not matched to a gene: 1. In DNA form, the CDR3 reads TGTGCCATCAGGGACAGGGACAATCAGCCCCAGCATTTT. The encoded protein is CAIRDRDNQPQHF.

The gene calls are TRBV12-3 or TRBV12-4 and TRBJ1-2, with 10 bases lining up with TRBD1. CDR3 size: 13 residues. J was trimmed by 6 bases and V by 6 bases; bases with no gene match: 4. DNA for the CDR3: TGTGCCAGCAGCCTGACAGGGGGCCATGGCTACACCTTC. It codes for CASSLTGGHGYTF.

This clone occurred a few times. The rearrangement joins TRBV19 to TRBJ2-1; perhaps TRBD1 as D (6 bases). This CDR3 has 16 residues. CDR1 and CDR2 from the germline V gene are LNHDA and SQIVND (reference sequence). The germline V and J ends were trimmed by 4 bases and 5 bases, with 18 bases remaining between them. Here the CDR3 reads CASSRRKQGKNNEQFF. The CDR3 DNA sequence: TGTGCCAGTAGTAGAAGGAAGCAGGGGAAAAACAATGAGCAGTTCTTC.

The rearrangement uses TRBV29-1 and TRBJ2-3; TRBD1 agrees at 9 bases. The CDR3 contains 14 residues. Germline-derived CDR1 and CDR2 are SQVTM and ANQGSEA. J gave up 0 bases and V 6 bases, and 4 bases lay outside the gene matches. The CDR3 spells CSVGTGSSTDTQYF. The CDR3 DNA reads TGCAGCGTCGGGACAGGGTCTAGCACAGATACGCAGTATTTT.